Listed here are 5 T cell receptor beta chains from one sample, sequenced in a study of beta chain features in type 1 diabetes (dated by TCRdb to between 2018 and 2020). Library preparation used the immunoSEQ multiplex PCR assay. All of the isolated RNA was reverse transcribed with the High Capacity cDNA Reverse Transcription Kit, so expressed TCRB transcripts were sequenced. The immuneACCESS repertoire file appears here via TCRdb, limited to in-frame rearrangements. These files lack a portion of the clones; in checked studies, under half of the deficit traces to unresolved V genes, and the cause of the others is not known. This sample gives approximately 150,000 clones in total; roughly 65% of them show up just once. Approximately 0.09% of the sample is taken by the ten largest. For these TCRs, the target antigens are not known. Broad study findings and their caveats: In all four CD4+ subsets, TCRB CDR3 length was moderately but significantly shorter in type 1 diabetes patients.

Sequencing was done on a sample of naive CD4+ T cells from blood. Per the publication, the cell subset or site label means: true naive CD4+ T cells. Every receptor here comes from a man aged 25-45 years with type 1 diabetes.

The CDR3 sequence is CASSMNEEKLFF. CDR3 nucleotides: TGTGCCAGCAGTATGAATGAGGAAAAACTGTTTTTT. V is TRBV28 and J is TRBJ1-4, with no clear D. Trimming took 5 bases from V and 8 from J, leaving 9 bases between them. This CDR3 is 12 amino acids long. Germline V gene lookup returns CDR1 MDHEN and CDR2 SYDVKM.

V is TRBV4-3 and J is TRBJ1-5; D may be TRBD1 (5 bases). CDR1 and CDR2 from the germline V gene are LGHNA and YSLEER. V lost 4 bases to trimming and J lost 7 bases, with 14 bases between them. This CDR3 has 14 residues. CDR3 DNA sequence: TGCGCCAGCAGCCCTCGAAGGGGCAGGCAGCCCCAGCATTTT. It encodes CASSPRRGRQPQHF.

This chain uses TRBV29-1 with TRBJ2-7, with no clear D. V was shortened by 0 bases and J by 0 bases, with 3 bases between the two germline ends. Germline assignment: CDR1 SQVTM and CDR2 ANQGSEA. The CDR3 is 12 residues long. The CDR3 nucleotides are TGCAGCGTTGAAGAGGCCTCCTACGAGCAGTACTTC. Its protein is CSVEEASYEQYF.

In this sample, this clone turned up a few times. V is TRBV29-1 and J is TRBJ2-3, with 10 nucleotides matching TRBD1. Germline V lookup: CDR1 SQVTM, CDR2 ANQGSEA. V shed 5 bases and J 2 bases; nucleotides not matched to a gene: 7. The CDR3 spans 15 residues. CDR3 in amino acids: CSVPRQGAITDTQYF. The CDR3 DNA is TGCAGCGTTCCCAGACAGGGGGCGATCACAGATACGCAGTATTTT.

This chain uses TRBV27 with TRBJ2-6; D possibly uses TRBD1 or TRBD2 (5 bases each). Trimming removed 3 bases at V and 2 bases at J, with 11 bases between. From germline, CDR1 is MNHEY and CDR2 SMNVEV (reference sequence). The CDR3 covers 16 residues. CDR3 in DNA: TGTGCCAGCAGTTTCACCGGGGCCGCTGGGGCCAACGTCCTGACTTTC. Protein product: CASSFTGAAGANVLTF.